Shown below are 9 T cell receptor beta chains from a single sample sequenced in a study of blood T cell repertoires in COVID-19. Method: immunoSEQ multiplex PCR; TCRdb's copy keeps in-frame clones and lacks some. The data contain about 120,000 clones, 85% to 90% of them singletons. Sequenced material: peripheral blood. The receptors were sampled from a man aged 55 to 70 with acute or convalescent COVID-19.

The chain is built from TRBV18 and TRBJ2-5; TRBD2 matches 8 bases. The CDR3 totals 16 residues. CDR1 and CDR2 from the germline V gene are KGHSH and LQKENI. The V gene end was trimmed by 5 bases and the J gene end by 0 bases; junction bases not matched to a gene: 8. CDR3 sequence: CASSTIAGKYQETQYF. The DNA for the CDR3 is TGTGCCAGCTCAACAATAGCGGGAAAGTACCAAGAGACCCAGTACTTC.

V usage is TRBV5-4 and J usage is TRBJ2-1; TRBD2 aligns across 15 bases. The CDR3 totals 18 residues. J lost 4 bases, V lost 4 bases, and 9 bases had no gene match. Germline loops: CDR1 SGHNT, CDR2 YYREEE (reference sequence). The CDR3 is CASSQGLAGGNKYNEQFF. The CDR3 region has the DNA TGTGCCAGCAGCCAAGGACTAGCGGGAGGGAATAAATACAATGAGCAGTTCTTC.

As DNA, the CDR3 is TGTGCCAGCAGTTTGGGAGCAGAAAATGAAAAACTGTTTTTT. Encoded protein: CASSLGAENEKLFF. The chain couples TRBV28 to TRBJ1-4; D is undetermined. This CDR3 has 14 amino acids. Per the germline V gene, CDR1 is MDHEN and CDR2 is SYDVKM. The V and J ends lost 3 bases and 5 bases respectively, with 10 bases between them.

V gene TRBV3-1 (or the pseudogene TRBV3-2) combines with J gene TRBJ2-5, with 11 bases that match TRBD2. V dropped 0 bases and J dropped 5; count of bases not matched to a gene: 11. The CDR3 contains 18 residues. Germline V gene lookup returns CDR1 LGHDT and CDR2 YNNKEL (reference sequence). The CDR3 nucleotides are TGTGCCAGCAGCCAAGATCGGGGTAGCGGGAGGGCCCGGGAGACCCAGTACTTC. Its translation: CASSQDRGSGRARETQYF.

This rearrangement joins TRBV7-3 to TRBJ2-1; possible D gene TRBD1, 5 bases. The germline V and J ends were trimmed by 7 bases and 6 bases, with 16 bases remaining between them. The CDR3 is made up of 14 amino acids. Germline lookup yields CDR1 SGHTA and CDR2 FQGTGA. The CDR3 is CASTPWIRVNEQFF. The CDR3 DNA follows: TGTGCCAGCACCCCCTGGATCAGGGTCAATGAGCAGTTCTTC.

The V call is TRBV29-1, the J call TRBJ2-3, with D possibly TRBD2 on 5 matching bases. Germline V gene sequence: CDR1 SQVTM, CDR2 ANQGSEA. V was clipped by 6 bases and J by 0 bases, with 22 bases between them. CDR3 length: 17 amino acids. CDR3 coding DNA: TGCAGCGTCCTTCGATCGGGAAGACTGGTTAGCACAGATACGCAGTATTTT. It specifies CSVLRSGRLVSTDTQYF.

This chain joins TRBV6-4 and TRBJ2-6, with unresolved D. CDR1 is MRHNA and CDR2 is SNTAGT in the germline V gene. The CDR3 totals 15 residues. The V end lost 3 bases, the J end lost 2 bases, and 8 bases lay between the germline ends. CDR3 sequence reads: CASSDTSAGANVLTF. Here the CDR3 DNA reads TGTGCCAGCAGTGATACCTCGGCTGGGGCCAACGTCCTGACTTTC.

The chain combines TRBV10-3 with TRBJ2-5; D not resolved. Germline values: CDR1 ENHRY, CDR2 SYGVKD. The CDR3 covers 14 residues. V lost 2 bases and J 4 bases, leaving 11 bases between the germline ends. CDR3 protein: CAISEHEVSETQYF. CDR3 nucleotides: TGTGCCATCAGTGAGCATGAGGTCTCAGAGACCCAGTACTTC.

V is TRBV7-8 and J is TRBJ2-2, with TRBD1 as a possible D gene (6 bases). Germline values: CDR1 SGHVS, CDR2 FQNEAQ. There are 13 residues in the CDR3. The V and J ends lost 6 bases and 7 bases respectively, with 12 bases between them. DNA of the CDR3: TGTGCCAGCAGTACCCAGGGGTTCGGGGAGCTGTTTTTT. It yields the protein CASSTQGFGELFF.